One TCR beta chain is described in this entry. Its antigen is not identified. This sample is part of a study of cytomegalovirus exposure and HLA in healthy donors. Study conclusions and caveats: The study designated some 180 TCR beta chains cytomegalovirus-associated. Within a later analysis, the majority of CMV-associated TCR beta chains appeared HLA-restricted.

It was with 60 Vbeta and 13 Jbeta primers that the PCR ran. The repertoire was sequenced with immunoSEQ multiplex PCR; TCRdb's copy has only in-frame clones and lacks some. The sample holds some 150,000 clones; roughly four fifths are singletons and the top ten take approximately 15%. The clonotype was recovered from a human donor in good health. Sequencing input: PBMCs.

DNA for the CDR3: TGTGCCAGCAGCTTTGGCGACAGGGGCTATGGCTACACCTTC. This encodes CASSFGDRGYGYTF. The V and J genes are TRBV5-6 and TRBJ1-2; 8 bases are a match to TRBD1. The CDR3 sequence is 14 residues long. Germline loops: CDR1 SGHDT, CDR2 YYEEEE. V was clipped by 2 bases and J by 4 bases; unmatched bases: 4.